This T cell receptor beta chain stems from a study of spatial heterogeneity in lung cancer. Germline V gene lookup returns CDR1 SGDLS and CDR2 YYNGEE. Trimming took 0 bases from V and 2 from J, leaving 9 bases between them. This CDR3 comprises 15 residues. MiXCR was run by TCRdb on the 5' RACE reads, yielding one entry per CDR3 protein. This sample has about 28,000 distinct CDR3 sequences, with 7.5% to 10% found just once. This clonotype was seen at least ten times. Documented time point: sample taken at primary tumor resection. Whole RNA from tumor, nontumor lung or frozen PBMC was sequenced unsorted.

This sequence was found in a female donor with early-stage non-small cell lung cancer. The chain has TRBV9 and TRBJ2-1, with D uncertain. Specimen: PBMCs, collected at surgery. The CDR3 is CASSVVPVAYNEQFF. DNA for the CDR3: TGTGCCAGCAGCGTAGTCCCAGTGGCCTACAATGAGCAGTTCTTC.